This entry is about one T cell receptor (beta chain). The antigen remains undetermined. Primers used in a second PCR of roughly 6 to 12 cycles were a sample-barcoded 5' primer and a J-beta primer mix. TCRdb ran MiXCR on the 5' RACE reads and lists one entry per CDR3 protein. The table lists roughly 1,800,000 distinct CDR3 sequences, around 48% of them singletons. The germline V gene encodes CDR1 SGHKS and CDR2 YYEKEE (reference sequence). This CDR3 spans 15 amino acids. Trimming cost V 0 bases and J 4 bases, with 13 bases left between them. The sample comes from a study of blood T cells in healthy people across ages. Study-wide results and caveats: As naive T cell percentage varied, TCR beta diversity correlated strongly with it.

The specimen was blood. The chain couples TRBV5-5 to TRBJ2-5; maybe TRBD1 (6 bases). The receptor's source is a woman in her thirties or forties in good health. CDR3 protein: CASSLGGVGGETQYF. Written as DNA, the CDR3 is TGTGCCAGCAGCTTGGGTGGCGTAGGGGGAGAGACCCAGTACTTC.